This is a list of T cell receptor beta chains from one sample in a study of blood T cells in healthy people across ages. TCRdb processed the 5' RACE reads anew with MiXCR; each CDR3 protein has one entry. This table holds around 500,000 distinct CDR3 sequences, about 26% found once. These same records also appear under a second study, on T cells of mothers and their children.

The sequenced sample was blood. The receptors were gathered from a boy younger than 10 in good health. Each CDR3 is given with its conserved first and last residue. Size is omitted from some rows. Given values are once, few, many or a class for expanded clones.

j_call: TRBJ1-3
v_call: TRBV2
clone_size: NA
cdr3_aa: CASIWDTSGNTIYF

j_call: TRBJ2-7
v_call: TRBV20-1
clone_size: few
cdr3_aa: CSASSGTSGRYEQYF

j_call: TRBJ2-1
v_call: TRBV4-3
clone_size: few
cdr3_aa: CASSQGASGSGYEQFF

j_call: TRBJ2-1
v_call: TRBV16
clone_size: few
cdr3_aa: CASSQRPGDNEQFF

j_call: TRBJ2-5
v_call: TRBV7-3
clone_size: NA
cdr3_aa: CASSPGHSQETQYF

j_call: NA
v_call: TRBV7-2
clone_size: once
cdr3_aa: CASSLRGGRNEQFF

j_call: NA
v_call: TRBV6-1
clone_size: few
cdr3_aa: CASRPSKMHEQFF

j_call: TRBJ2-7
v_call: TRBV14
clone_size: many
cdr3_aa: CASSQGGQREQYF

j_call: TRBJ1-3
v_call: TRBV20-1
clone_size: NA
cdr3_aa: CSAAGSGNTIYF

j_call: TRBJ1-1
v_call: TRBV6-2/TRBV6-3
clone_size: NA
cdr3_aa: CASSYKGWTEAFF

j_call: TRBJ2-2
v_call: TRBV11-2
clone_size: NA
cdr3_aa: CASSLTSANTGELFF

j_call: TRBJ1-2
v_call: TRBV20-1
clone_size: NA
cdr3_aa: CSTIEGEGYGYTF

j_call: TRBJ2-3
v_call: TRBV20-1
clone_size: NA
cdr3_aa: CSVGLAGGTLREDTQYF

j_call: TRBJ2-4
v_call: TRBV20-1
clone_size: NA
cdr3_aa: CSATSSDKNIQYF

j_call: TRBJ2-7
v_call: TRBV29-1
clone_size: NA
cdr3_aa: CSVDGGSGVEQYF

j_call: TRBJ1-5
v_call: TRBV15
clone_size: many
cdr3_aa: CATSRDPGSHQPQHF

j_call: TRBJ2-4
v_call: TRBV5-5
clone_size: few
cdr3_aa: CASSLATEPKNIQYF

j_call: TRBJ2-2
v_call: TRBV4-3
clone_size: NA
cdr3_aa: CASSQDGQGGTGELFF

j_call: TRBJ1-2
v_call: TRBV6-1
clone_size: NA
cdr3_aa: CASSENIEGTDWGYTF

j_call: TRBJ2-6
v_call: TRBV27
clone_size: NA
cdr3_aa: CASTSFGQGAQGANVLTF

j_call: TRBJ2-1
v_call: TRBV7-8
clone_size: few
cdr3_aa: CASSLAGLAEQFF